These 13 T cell receptor beta chains share one sample of origin, sequenced in a study of shared clonotypes between healthy human individuals. Assay: immunoSEQ multiplex PCR; the TCRdb copy retains only in-frame clones and omits some. Among about 470,000 clones listed, about four fifths were seen once. Source material: PBMCs. These receptors were obtained from a woman aged 40-49 years in good health. Some clones in this sample may be carry-over from other donors' samples.

The chain is built from TRBV19 and TRBJ2-7; tentatively, D is TRBD2 (5 bases). V was clipped by 2 bases and J by 5 bases, with 16 bases between them. The CDR3 contains 15 residues. CDR1 LNHDA and CDR2 SQIVND come from the germline V gene (reference sequence). The CDR3 spells CASSILSSFRDEQYF. Written as DNA, the CDR3 is TGTGCCAGTAGTATATTGTCTAGCTTTAGGGACGAGCAGTACTTC.

The gene calls are TRBV30 and TRBJ2-2; 8 positions agree with TRBD2. V shed 5 bases and J 3 bases; nucleotides not matched to a gene: 14. This CDR3 comprises 17 residues. Germline lookup yields CDR1 GTSNPN and CDR2 SVGIG (reference sequence). The CDR3 loop is CAWVGVAGPDHTGELFF. In DNA form, the CDR3 reads TGTGCCTGGGTGGGGGTAGCGGGGCCGGACCACACCGGGGAGCTGTTTTTT.

This chain joins TRBV28 and TRBJ2-1, with TRBD2 identical over 11 bases. Germline values: CDR1 MDHEN, CDR2 SYDVKM. The ends lost 6 bases at V and 7 bases at J; junction bases unmatched: 17. CDR3 length: 18 amino acids. CDR3 DNA: TGTGCCAGCAGATCCAGGAGAATAGCGGGAGGGTTCTTAAATGAGCAGTTCTTC. Protein: CASRSRRIAGGFLNEQFF.

As for this clone: The junction differs from germline at one of its ends, possibly a read error. The chain links TRBV6-1 to TRBJ2-7; tentatively, D is TRBD2 (7 bases). CDR1 is MNHNS and CDR2 is SASEGT in the germline V gene. The CDR3 covers 15 residues. The CDR3 region has the DNA TGTGCCAGCGGTGAAGAAGGGGGAGGGCCCTACGAGCAGTACTTC. Residues: CASGEEGGGPYEQYF.

V usage is TRBV7-3 and J usage is TRBJ2-7, with D possibly being TRBD1 (6 bases). The V gene's germline CDR1 is SGHTA and CDR2 FQGTGA. V was trimmed by 5 bases and J by 5 bases, leaving 16 bases between them. The CDR3 runs to 14 residues. This chain's CDR3 is CASSGTQGPHEQYF. Here the CDR3 DNA reads TGTGCCAGCAGCGGGACACAAGGGCCCCACGAGCAGTACTTC.

The chain links TRBV2 to TRBJ1-3, with D tentatively TRBD1 (5 bases). CDR1 SNHLY and CDR2 FYNNEI come from the germline V gene. The CDR3 has 16 residues. V gave up 5 bases and J gave up 1 base, with 15 bases separating them. The CDR3 DNA reads as TGTGCCAGCAGTACTATGGGACGGAGATCTGGAAACACCATATATTTT. Translated, it gives CASSTMGRRSGNTIYF.

The chain couples TRBV7-9 to TRBJ2-2; weak D call: TRBD2 (6 bases). V was pared by 0 bases and J by 0 bases, with 14 bases between. This CDR3 contains 18 residues. In germline, CDR1 is SEHNR, CDR2 FQNEAQ (reference sequence). The CDR3 here is CASSLAPAAGSNTGELFF. The CDR3, as DNA: TGTGCCAGCAGCTTAGCGCCGGCGGCGGGATCGAACACCGGGGAGCTGTTTTTT.

The rearrangement joins TRBV7-2 to TRBJ2-1, with D possibly matching TRBD2 (7 bases). V dropped 5 bases and J dropped 16 bases, with 21 bases sitting between them. Germline CDR1 SGHTA, CDR2 FQGNSA. The CDR3 contains 13 residues. The CDR3 is CASSRPPGGLLFF. CDR3 DNA sequence: TGTGCCAGCAGCCGACCCCCGGGGGGCCTTCTATTCTTC.

CDR3 protein: CASSALQGNNEKLFF. CDR3 DNA: TGCGCCAGCAGCGCCTTACAGGGGAACAATGAAAAACTGTTTTTT. The chain has TRBV5-1 and TRBJ1-4; 7 nucleotides line up with TRBD1. The CDR3 has 15 residues. In germline, CDR1 is SGHRS, CDR2 YFSETQ. V was pared by 4 bases and J by 5 bases, with 8 bases of the junction left unmatched.

This chain joins TRBV7-2 and TRBJ2-7; 9 nucleotides line up with TRBD2. This CDR3 is 16 amino acids long. Germline CDR1 and CDR2: SGHTA and FQGNSA. With V trimmed by 3 bases and J by 3 bases, 9 bases remained unmatched. Here the CDR3 DNA reads TGTGCCAGCAGCTTCTTAGCGGGAGCCAGCCTCTACGAGCAGTACTTC. This encodes CASSFLAGASLYEQYF. The complete variable domain, with remaining parts taken from reference TRBV7-2 and TRBJ2-7, reads GAGVSQSPSNKVTEKGKDVELRCDPISGHTALYWYRQSLGQGLEFLIYFQGNSAPDKSGLPSDRFSAERTGGSVSTLTIQRTQQEDSAVYLCASSFLAGASLYEQYFGPGTRLTVT.

Comments on this clone: The identical CDR3 is also encoded by other nucleotide sequences in the sample. This chain connects TRBV7-2 to TRBJ2-7, with D maybe TRBD1 (7 bases). Trimming took 3 bases from V and 2 from J, leaving 11 bases between them. The germline V gene encodes CDR1 SGHTA and CDR2 FQGNSA. This CDR3 spans 14 amino acids. The DNA of the CDR3 is TGTGCCAGCAGCTTGGAGGGACAGACCTACGAGCAGTACTTC. It codes for CASSLEGQTYEQYF.

This sequence joins TRBV7-8 and TRBJ1-1; no definite D call. The CDR3 totals 15 residues. Germline assignment: CDR1 SGHVS and CDR2 FQNEAQ. The V end was cut by 0 bases, the J end by 1 base, with 9 bases between. The CDR3 region is CASSLALSGNTEAFF. For the CDR3, the DNA is TGTGCCAGCAGCTTAGCCTTAAGTGGGAACACTGAAGCTTTCTTT.

The chain is built from TRBV5-4 and TRBJ2-1; perhaps TRBD2 as D (5 bases). The germline gives CDR1 SGHNT, CDR2 YYREEE (reference sequence). This CDR3 is built from 15 residues. V gave up 5 bases and J gave up 4 bases, with 16 bases separating them. CDR3 in DNA: TGTGCCAGCAGACCGGACTTTGGGGAATACAATGAGCAGTTCTTC. Translation: CASRPDFGEYNEQFF.